These 10 T cell receptor beta chains were all obtained from the same sample, sequenced in a study of blood T cell repertoires in COVID-19. Sequencing used immunoSEQ multiplex PCR; TCRdb keeps in-frame clones, though not all of them. The repertoire has roughly 180,000 clones, about 82% of them found once; the top ten carry over 7%. Sequencing used PBMCs or T cells enriched from blood (not recorded which). Receptors originate from a woman in her twenties or thirties who had recovered from COVID-19.

V usage is TRBV5-1 and J usage is TRBJ2-1, with 10 nucleotides matching TRBD2. J gave up 7 bases and V 1 base, and 2 bases lay outside the gene matches. The CDR3 has 14 residues. CDR1 SGHRS and CDR2 YFSETQ come from the germline V gene. The CDR3 coding sequence is TGCGCCAGCAGCTTGACTAGCGGGAAGAATGAGCAGTTCTTC. Translating it yields CASSLTSGKNEQFF.

The chain links TRBV5-4 to TRBJ2-3; 13 bases line up with TRBD2. The CDR3 spans 17 residues. Trimming took 4 bases from V and 3 from J; bases not matched to a gene: 8. Germline V gives CDR1 SGHNT, CDR2 YYREEE (reference sequence). CDR3 sequence: CASSQPEGLAGTDTQYF. In DNA, the CDR3 is TGTGCCAGCAGCCAACCTGAGGGACTAGCGGGAACAGATACGCAGTATTTT.

The V gene is TRBV29-1, the J gene TRBJ2-5; D may be TRBD1 (6 bases). The CDR3 has 13 residues. Germline values: CDR1 SQVTM, CDR2 ANQGSEA. Here the CDR3 DNA reads TGCAGTCCTAAAGGCAGCAGGGGAGAGACCCAGTACTTC. Residues: CSPKGSRGETQYF.

The chain links TRBV23-1 to TRBJ2-7, with TRBD2 matching 11 bases. TRBV23-1 is filed as an ORF, its function uncertain. V trimming: 2 bases; J trimming: 2 bases; junction bases outside the gene matches: 11. The CDR3 has 18 residues. As DNA, the CDR3 is TGCGCCAGCAGTCAACCTATCTCCGGGACTAGCGGTCCCTACGAGCAGTACTTC. As protein: CASSQPISGTSGPYEQYF.

This chain joins TRBV5-5 and TRBJ1-5, with D unresolved. Trimming removed 4 bases at V and 3 bases at J, with 14 bases between. Germline CDR1 and CDR2: SGHKS and YYEKEE (reference sequence). This CDR3 region has 15 residues. The chain's CDR3 is CASSKISGFNQPQHF. Here the CDR3 DNA reads TGTGCCAGCAGCAAGATCTCAGGTTTCAATCAGCCCCAGCATTTT.

The rearrangement links TRBV7-2 to TRBJ1-3; D not certain. CDR3 length: 16 residues. V lost 2 bases, J lost 2 bases, and 13 bases lay in between. Germline V gene data show CDR1 as SGHTA and CDR2 as FQGNSA. The CDR3 loop is CASSLWSQKTGNTIYF. The CDR3 nucleotides read TGTGCCAGCAGCTTATGGAGTCAGAAGACTGGAAACACCATATATTTT.

This clone was recorded once. The V call is TRBV6-4, the J call TRBJ1-6, with D unclear. Germline V gene data show CDR1 as MRHNA and CDR2 as SNTAGT. The CDR3 runs 15 residues. With 5 bases removed from V and 0 bases from J, the gap between germline ends came to 8 bases. CDR3 residues: CASSSQSSYNSPLHF. DNA of the CDR3: TGTGCCAGCAGTAGCCAAAGCTCCTATAATTCACCCCTCCACTTT.

The chain employs TRBV18 and TRBJ1-1; D remains ambiguous. Germline values: CDR1 KGHSH, CDR2 LQKENI. This CDR3 is 13 amino acids long. Trimming took off 2 bases at V and 4 bases at J, with 8 bases between the two ends. In nucleotides, the CDR3 is TGTGCCAGCTCACCAAAAGAGGGCACTGAAGCTTTCTTT. It specifies CASSPKEGTEAFF.

The chain uses TRBV5-1 and TRBJ2-7; 14 nucleotides match TRBD2. The germline V gene encodes CDR1 SGHRS and CDR2 YFSETQ. V lost 4 bases, J lost 6 bases, and 9 bases stayed unmatched. The CDR3 runs to 16 residues. In DNA, the CDR3 is TGCGCCAGCAGCCAAGGGACTAGCGGGAGCCTGGGCGAGCAGTACTTC. Translating gives CASSQGTSGSLGEQYF.

This chain uses TRBV6-5 with TRBJ2-7; possibly TRBD1 for D (6 bases). The CDR3 is made up of 14 amino acids. Germline V gene sequence: CDR1 MNHEY, CDR2 SVGAGI. The germline V and J ends were trimmed by 6 bases and 0 bases, with 12 bases remaining between them. The CDR3 loop is CASRQGTSSYEQYF. Written as DNA, the CDR3 is TGTGCCAGCAGACAGGGTACCAGCTCCTACGAGCAGTACTTC.